Listed below are T cell receptor beta chains from one sample, sequenced in a study of T-cell memory formation after mild COVID-19. TCRdb reanalysed the 5' RACE reads using MiXCR and keeps one entry per CDR3 protein. The sample consists of 400,000 to 500,000 distinct CDR3 sequences, approximately 25% of them appearing once. The sequenced sample was PBMCs or a T cell subset sorted from them (not recorded which). Every receptor here comes from an adult woman who had mild COVID-19 (a few samples of this study predate the infection). Cell type and time point are not known. CDR3s include the opening cysteine and the closing phenylalanine or tryptophan. The D gene is left open where the match is weak. Expanded clones are given a class, and other clones once, few, many or no size at all.

V gene	D gene	clone size	J gene	CDR3 DNA	CDR3 protein
TRBV2	TRBD1	.	TRBJ2-1	TGTGCCAGCAGTCAGGACAGGGTACCCCTTTTC	CASSQDRVPLF
TRBV7-2	.	few	TRBJ2-3	TGTGCCAGCAGCTTGATGTATAGCACAGATACGCAGTATTTT	CASSLMYSTDTQYF
TRBV6-5	.	.	TRBJ2-1	TGTGCCAGCAGTTACGGAGACTCCAACAATGAGCAGTTCTTC	CASSYGDSNNEQFF
TRBV29-1	TRBD1	.	TRBJ1-2	TGCAGCGTTGCCCCGGGACAGGGGAAGGGCTACACCTTC	CSVAPGQGKGYTF
TRBV6-1	.	.	TRBJ1-1	TGTGCCAGCAGTATTCACACTGAAGCTTTCTTT	CASSIHTEAFF
TRBV4-1	.	many	TRBJ2-1	TGCGCCAGCAGCCAAGATGGCGGGACCTACAATGAGCAGTTCTTC	CASSQDGGTYNEQFF
TRBV29-1	.	.	TRBJ2-6	TGCAGCGTTTCAGGGGAAGGGGCTGGGGCCAACGTCCTGACTTTC	CSVSGEGAGANVLTF
TRBV19	.	.	TRBJ2-1	TGTGCCAGTACCGAGGGAAGCCGATACAATGAGCAGTTCTTC	CASTEGSRYNEQFF
TRBV5-1	.	.	TRBJ2-1	TGCGCCAGCAGCTTGGGACTAGCAGGGGAGAGACCCACCTACAATGAGCAGTTCTTC	CASSLGLAGERPTYNEQFF
TRBV4-1	TRBD1	few	TRBJ2-5	TGCGCCAGCAGCCTCGCCGGGACAGGGGGGGTGACCCAGTACTTC	CASSLAGTGGVTQYF
TRBV6-6	TRBD2	few	TRBJ2-1	TGTGCCAGCAGGACCGGGACTAGCGGCAATGAGCAGTTCTTC	CASRTGTSGNEQFF
TRBV12-3/TRBV12-4	.	.	TRBJ1-1	TGTGCCAGCATCCCAGGGGCAGGAAGAACCACTGAAGCTTTCTTT	CASIPGAGRTTEAFF
TRBV6-5	.	.	TRBJ2-7	TGTGCCAGCGTTAAGATCAGGGGTAGCTCCTACGAGCAGTACTTC	CASVKIRGSSYEQYF
TRBV25-1	.	.	TRBJ2-7	TGTGCCAGCGACCTGCACGAGCAGTACTTC	CASDLHEQYF
TRBV29-1	.	few	TRBJ2-1	TGCAGCGTTGATAGTAACTACAATGAGCAGTTCTTC	CSVDSNYNEQFF
TRBV28	.	once	TRBJ2-7	TGTGCCAGCAGTTCACGACGGGAAACCTTCTGCGAGCAGTACTTC	CASSSRRETFCEQYF
TRBV27	.	few	TRBJ1-4	TGTGCCAGCAGTCCAAGGGGGGCAGGGGAAAAACTGTTTTTT	CASSPRGAGEKLFF